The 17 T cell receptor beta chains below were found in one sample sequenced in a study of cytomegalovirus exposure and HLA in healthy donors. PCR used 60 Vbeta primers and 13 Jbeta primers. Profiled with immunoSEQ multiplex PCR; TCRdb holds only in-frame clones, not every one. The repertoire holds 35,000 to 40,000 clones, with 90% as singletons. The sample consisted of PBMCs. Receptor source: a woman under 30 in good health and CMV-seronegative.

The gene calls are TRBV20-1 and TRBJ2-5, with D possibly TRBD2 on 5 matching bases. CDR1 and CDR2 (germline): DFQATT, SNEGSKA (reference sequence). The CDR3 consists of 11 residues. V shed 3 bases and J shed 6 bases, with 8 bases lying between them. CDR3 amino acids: CSARDLKTQYF. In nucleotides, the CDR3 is TGCAGTGCTAGGGACTTGAAGACCCAGTACTTC.

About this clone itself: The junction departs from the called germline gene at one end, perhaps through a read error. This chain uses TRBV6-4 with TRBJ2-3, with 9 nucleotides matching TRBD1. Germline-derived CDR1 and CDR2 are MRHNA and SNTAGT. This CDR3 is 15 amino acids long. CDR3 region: CASSNDTGGTDTQYF. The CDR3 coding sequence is TGTGCCAGCAGTAACGACACAGGGGGCACGGATACGCAGTATTTT.

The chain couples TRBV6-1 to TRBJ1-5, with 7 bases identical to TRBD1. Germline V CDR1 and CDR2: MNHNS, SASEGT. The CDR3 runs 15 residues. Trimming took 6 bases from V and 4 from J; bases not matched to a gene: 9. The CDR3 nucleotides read TGTGCCAGCAGGGAGACAGGGTTTGTTAATCAGCCCCAGCATTTT. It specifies CASRETGFVNQPQHF.

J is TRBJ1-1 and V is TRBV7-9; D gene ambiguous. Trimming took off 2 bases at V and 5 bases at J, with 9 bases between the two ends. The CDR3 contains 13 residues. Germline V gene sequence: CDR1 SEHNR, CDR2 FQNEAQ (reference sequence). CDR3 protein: CASSLSGATEAFF. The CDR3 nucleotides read TGTGCCAGCAGCTTATCGGGTGCGACTGAAGCTTTCTTT.

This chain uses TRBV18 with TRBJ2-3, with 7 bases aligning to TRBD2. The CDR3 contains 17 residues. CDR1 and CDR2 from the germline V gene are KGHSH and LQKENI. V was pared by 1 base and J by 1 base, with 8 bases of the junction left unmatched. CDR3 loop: CASSPRTAGAGTDTQYF. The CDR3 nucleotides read TGTGCCAGCTCACCACGTACGGCGGGAGCTGGCACAGATACGCAGTATTTT.

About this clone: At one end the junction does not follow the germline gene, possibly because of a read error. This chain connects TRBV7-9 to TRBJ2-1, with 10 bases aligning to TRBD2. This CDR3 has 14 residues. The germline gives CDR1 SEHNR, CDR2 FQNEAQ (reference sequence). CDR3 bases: TGTTCCAGCAGCCATAGCGGGAGGTACAATGAGCAGTTCTTC. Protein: CSSSHSGRYNEQFF. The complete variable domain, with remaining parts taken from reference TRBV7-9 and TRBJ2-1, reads DTGVSQNPRHKITKRGQNVTFRCDPISEHNRLYWYRQTLGQGPEFLTYFQNEAQLEKSRLLSDRFSAERPKGSFSTLEIQRTEQGDSAMYLCSSSHSGRYNEQFFGPGTRLTVL.

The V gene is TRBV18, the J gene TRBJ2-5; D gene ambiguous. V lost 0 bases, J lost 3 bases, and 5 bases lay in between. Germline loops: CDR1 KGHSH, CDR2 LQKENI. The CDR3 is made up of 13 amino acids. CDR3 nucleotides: TGTGCCAGCTCACCACCTAGTGAAGAGACCCAGTACTTC. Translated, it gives CASSPPSEETQYF.

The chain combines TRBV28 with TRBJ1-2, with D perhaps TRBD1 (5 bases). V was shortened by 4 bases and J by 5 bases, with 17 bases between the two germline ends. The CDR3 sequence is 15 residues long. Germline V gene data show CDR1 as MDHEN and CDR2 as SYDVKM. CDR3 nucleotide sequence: TGTGCCAGCAGTTCAGGGTCCAGGGTCCTATATGGCTACACCTTC. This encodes CASSSGSRVLYGYTF.

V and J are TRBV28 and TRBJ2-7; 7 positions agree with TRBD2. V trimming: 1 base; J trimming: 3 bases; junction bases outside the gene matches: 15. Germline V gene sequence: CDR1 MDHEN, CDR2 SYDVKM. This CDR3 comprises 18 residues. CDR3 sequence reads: CASSLSIRSGENLYEQYF. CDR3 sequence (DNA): TGTGCCAGCAGTTTATCAATACGCAGCGGGGAAAACCTCTACGAGCAGTACTTC.

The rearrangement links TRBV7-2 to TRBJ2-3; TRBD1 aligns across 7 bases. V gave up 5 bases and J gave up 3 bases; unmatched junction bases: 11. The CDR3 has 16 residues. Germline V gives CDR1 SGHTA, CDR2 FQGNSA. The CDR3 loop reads CASSLQRSGGTDTQYF. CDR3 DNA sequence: TGTGCCAGCAGCCTCCAGCGGTCAGGGGGAACAGATACGCAGTATTTT.

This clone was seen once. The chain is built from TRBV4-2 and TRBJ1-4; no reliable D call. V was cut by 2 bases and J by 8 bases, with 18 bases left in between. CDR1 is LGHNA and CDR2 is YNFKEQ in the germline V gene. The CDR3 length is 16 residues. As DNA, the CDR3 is TGTGCCAGCAGCCAAATATCAAGGAGGGTGGACGAAAAACTGTTTTTT. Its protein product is CASSQISRRVDEKLFF.

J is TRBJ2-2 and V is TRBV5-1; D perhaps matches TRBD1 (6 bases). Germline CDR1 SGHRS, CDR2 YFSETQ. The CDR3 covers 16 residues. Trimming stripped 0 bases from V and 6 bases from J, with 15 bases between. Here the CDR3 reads CASSLGTAQVAGELFF. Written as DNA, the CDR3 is TGCGCCAGCAGCTTGGGGACAGCACAGGTGGCCGGGGAGCTGTTTTTT.

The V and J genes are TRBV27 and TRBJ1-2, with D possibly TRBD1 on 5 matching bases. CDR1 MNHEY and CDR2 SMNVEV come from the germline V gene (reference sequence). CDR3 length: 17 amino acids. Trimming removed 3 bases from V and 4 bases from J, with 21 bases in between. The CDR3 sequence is CASSLRIWQGRFYGYTF. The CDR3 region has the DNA TGTGCCAGCAGTTTGAGAATTTGGCAGGGCCGTTTCTATGGCTACACCTTC.

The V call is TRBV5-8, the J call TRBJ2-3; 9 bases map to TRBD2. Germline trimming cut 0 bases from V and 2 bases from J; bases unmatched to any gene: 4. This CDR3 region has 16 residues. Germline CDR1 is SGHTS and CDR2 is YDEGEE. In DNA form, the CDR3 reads TGTGCCAGCAGCTTGGCTTGGACTAGCGCCACAGATACGCAGTATTTT. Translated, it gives CASSLAWTSATDTQYF.

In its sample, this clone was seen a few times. The CDR3 is CASSPGLASTGELFF. The CDR3 DNA reads as TGTGCCAGCAGCCCCGGACTAGCGTCGACCGGGGAGCTGTTTTTT. The chain links TRBV7-3 to TRBJ2-2, with 9 bases that match TRBD2. The germline V gene encodes CDR1 SGHTA and CDR2 FQGTGA. Unmatched junction bases numbered 6, after V lost 5 bases and J lost 5 bases. This CDR3 contains 15 residues.

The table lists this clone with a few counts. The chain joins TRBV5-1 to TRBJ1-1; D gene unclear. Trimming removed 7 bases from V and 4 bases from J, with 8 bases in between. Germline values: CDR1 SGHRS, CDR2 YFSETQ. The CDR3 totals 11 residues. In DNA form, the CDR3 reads TGCGCCAGCTTCCGGAGCACTGAAGCTTTCTTT. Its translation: CASFRSTEAFF.

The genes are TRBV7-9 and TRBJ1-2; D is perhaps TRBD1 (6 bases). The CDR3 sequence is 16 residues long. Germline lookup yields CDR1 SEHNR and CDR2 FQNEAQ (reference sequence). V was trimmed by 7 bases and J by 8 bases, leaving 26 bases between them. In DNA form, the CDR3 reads TGTGCCAGCAACGGGATGAACAGGGCCAGATTCAGGGGCTACACCTTC. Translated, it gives CASNGMNRARFRGYTF.